One T cell receptor (beta chain) is described in this entry. Its antigen is undetermined. The data were taken from a study of STAT3 mutations in large granular lymphocyte leukemia. Points from the study as a whole: Every T-cell large granular lymphocyte leukemia patient had at least one immunodominant TCR beta clonotype. In several patients, dominant TCR clone burden exceeded STAT3 mutant burden.

This CDR3 contains 14 residues. V was pared by 6 bases and J by 9 bases, with 13 bases of the junction left unmatched. CDR1 is MDHEN and CDR2 is SYDVKM in the germline V gene. Data came from immunoSEQ multiplex PCR; TCRdb stores just in-frame clones and leaves some out. The repertoire consists of tens of thousands of clones, with 88% occurring once and the leading ten covering over 0.4%. The clonotype originates from a human donor with T large granular lymphocyte leukemia. Some clones in this sample may be carry-over from other donors' samples. Specimen: PBMCs. The rearrangement joins TRBV28 to TRBJ2-7; 8 bases align to TRBD1. The CDR3 spells CASSPGQAGIGQYF. In DNA form, the CDR3 reads TGTGCCAGCAGCCCGGGACAGGCGGGCATCGGGCAGTACTTC.